The T cell receptor beta chain under discussion was sequenced for a study of T cell changes during pregnancy in multiple sclerosis. TCRdb keeps only in-frame clones here, not all; method: immunoSEQ multiplex PCR. The repertoire holds 40,000 or so clones, 90% to 95% seen once, with about 5.9% in the top ten. The sequenced sample was CD8+ T cells from peripheral blood mononuclear cells, obtained in the second trimester of pregnancy. This receptor was taken from a female donor with multiple sclerosis, enrolled in a pregnancy study.

CDR3 nucleotides: TGTGCCAGCAGCTGGTCGGGACAGGGGAACACTGAAGCTTTCTTT. This gives the protein CASSWSGQGNTEAFF. V gene TRBV5-6 combines with J gene TRBJ1-1, with TRBD1 identical over 9 bases. The V gene end was trimmed by 3 bases and the J gene end by 1 base; junction bases not matched to a gene: 4. This CDR3 has 15 amino acids. Germline CDR1 is SGHDT and CDR2 is YYEEEE.